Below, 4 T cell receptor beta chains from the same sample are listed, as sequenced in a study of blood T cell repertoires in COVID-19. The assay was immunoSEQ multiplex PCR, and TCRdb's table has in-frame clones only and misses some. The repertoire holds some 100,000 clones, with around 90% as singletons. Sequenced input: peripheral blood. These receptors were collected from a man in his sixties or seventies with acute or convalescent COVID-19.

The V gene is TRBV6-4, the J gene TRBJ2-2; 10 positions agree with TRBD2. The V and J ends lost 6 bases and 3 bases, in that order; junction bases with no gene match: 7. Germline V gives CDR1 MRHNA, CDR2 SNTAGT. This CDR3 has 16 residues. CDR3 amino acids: CASSYRLAGHTGELFF. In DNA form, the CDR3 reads TGTGCCAGCAGCTATCGACTAGCGGGTCACACCGGGGAGCTGTTTTTT.

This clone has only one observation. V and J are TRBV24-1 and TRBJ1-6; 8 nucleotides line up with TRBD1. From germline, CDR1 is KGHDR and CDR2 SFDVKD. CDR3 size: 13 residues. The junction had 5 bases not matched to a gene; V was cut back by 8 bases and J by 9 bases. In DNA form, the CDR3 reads TGTGCCACCACTGGACAGGGTAGTTCACCCCTCCACTTT. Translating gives CATTGQGSSPLHF.

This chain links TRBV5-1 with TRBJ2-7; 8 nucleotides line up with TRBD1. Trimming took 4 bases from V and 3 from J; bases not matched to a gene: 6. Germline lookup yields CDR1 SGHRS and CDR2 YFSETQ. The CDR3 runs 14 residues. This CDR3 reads CASSPAGGGYEQYF. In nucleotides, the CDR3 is TGCGCCAGCAGCCCCGCAGGGGGCGGCTACGAGCAGTACTTC.

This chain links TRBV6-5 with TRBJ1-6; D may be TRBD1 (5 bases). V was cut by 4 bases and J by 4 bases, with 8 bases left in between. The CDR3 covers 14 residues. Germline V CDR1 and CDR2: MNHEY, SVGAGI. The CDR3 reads CASSWTPYNSPLHF. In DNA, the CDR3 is TGTGCCAGCAGTTGGACACCTTATAATTCACCCCTCCACTTT.